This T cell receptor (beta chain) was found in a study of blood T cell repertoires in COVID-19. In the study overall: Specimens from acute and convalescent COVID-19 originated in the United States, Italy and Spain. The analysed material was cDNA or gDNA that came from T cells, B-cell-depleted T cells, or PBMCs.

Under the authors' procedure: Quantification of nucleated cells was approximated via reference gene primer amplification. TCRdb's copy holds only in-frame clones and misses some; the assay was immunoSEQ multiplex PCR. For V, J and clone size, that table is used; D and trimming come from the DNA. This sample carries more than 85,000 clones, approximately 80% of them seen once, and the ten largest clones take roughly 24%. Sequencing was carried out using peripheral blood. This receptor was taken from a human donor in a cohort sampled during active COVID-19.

The DNA for the CDR3 is TGTGCCAGCAATGACAGGGGGGGAACTGAAGCTTTCTTT. Protein: CASNDRGGTEAFF. The chain joins TRBV12-3 or TRBV12-4 to TRBJ1-1, with 9 bases matching TRBD1. The CDR3 has 13 residues. V dropped 7 bases and J dropped 5; count of bases not matched to a gene: 5.